This T cell receptor beta chain was recorded in a study of CD8 T cells in ankylosing spondylitis. Study-level findings and limits: Seemingly characteristic of ankylosing spondylitis blood was a TCR beta motif consisting of fewer than 10 highly homologous variants.

TCRdb independently ran MiXCR on the 5' RACE reads; one entry per CDR3 protein. This sample has roughly 490,000 distinct CDR3 sequences, with approximately 5% found just once. This clonotype showed up many times. Its antigen is unidentified. The V and J ends lost 1 base and 3 bases respectively, with 11 bases between them. Germline V lookup: CDR1 SQVTM, CDR2 ANQGSEA. CDR3 length equals 14 residues. The chain employs TRBV29-1 and TRBJ2-3; D unresolved. The sequenced sample consisted of blood, either unsorted or a sorted T cell fraction (not recorded which). The clonotype was recovered from a male donor with ankylosing spondylitis. Here the CDR3 reads CSVEVRVQTDTQYF. The CDR3, as DNA: TGCAGCGTTGAAGTCCGGGTCCAAACAGATACGCAGTATTTT.